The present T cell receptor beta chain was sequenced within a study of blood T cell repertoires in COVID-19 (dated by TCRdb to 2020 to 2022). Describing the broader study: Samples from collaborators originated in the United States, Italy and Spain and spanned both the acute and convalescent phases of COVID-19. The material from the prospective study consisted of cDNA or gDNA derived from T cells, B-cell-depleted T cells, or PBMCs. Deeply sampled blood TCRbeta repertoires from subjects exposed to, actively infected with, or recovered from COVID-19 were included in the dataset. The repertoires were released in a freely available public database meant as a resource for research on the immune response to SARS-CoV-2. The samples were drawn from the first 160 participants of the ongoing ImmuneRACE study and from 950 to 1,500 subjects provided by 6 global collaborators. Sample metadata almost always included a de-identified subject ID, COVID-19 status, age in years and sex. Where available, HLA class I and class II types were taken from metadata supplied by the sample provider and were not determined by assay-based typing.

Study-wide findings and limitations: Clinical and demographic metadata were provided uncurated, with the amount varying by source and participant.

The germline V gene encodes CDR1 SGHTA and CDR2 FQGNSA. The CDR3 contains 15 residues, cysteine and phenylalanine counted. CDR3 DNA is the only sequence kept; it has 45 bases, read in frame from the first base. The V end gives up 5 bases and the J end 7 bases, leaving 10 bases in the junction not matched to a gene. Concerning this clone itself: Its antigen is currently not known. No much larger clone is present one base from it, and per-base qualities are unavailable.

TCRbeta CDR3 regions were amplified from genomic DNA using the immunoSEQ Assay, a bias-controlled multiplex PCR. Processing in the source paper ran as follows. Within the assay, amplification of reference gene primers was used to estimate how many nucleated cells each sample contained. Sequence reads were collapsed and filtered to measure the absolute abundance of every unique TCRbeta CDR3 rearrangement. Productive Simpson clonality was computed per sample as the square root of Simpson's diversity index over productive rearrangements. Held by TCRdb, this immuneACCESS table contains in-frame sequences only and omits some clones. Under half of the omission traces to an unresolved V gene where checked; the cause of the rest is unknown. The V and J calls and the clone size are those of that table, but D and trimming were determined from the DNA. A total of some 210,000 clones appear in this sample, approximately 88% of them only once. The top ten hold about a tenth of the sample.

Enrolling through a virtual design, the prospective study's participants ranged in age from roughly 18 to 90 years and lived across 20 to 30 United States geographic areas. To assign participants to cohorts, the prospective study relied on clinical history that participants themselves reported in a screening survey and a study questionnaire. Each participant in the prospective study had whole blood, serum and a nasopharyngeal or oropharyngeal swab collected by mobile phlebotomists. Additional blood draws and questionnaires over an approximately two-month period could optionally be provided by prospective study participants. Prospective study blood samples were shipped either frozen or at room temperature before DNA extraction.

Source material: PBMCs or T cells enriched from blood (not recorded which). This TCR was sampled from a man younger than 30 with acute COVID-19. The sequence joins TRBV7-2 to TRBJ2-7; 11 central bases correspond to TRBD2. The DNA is TGTGCCAGCAGCATTCTAGCGGGAGGCTTCGGAGAGCAGTACTTC. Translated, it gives CASSILAGGFGEQYF.